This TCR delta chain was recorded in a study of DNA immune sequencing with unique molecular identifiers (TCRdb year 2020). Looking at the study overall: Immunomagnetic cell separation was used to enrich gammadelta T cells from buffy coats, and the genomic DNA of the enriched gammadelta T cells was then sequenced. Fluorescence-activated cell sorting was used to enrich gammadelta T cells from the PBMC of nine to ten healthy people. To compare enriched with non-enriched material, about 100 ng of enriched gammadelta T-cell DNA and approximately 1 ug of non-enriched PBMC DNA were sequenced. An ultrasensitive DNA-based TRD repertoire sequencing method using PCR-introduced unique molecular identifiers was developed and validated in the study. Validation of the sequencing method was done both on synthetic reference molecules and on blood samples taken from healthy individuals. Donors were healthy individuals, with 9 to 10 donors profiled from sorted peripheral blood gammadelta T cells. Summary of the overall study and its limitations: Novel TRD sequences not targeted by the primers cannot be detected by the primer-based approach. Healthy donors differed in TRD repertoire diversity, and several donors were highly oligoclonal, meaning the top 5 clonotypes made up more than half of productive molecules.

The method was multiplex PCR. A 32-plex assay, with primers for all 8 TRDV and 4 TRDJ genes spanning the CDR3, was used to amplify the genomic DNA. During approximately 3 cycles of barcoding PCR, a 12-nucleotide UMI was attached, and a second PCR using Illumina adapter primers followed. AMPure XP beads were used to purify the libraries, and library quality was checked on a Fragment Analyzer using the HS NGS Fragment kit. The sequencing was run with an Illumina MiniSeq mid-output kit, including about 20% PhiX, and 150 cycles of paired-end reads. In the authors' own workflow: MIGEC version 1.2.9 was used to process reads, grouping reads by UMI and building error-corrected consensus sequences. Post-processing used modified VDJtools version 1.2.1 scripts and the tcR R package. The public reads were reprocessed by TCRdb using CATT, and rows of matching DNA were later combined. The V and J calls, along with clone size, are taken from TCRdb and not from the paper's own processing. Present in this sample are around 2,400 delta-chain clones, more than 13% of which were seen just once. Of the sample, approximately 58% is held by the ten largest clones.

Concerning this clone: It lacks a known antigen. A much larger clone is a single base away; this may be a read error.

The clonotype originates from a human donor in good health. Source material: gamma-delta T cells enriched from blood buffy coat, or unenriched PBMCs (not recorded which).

The nucleotide sequence is given as TGTGCAGCAAGCGAGGCCCTACGCATTTCCTCTGGGGGATCCGGTCGGACCGATAAACTCATCTTT. Its product reads: CAASEALRISSGGSGRTDKLIF. The chain joins TRAV29/DV5 to TRDJ1; 9 nucleotides in the junction match TRDD3. Since TCRdb gives no J gene, matching the DNA to germline was used here to assign it. The CDR3 spans 22 residues, from the cysteine through the phenylalanine. Just CDR3 DNA is preserved here, 66 bases in frame from base 1. The germline V gene supplies CDR1 NSMFDY and CDR2 ISSIKDK. For this chain, trimming is 0 bases at the V end and 2 bases at the J end, and the number of junction bases without a gene match is 26.